These 20 T cell receptor beta chains came from one sample sequenced in a study of T cell responses to AZD1222 COVID-19 vaccine. Sequencing used immunoSEQ multiplex PCR; TCRdb keeps in-frame clones, though not all of them. The table includes 95,000 to 150,000 clones, 90% detected once. Specimen: peripheral blood, collected on day 0 of AZD1222 vaccination. The receptors were sampled from an adult in good health.

The table lists this clone with a count of one. V gene TRBV24-1 combines with J gene TRBJ2-3; 7 bases align to TRBD2. CDR1 and CDR2 from the germline V gene are KGHDR and SFDVKD. V trimming: 12 bases; J trimming: 0 bases; junction bases outside the gene matches: 5. The CDR3 length is 13 residues. Here the CDR3 reads CAPLAASTDTQYF. The DNA of the CDR3 is TGTGCCCCCCTAGCGGCTAGCACAGATACGCAGTATTTT.

This sequence joins TRBV28 and TRBJ1-5, with no clear D. Germline V gene data show CDR1 as MDHEN and CDR2 as SYDVKM. This CDR3 contains 14 residues. V gave up 6 bases and J gave up 3 bases, with 12 bases separating them. The CDR3 spells CASRRAEPNQPQHF. The DNA of the CDR3 is TGTGCCAGCAGGCGCGCGGAACCCAATCAGCCCCAGCATTTT.

The CDR3 sequence: CASTPQGGASGYTF. CDR3 nucleotide sequence: TGTGCCAGCACCCCCCAGGGGGGGGCCAGTGGCTACACCTTC. The V gene is TRBV6-5, the J gene TRBJ1-2, with 7 bases lining up with TRBD1. Germline V gene sequence: CDR1 MNHEY, CDR2 SVGAGI. V was clipped by 7 bases and J by 7 bases; unmatched bases: 12. This CDR3 contains 14 residues.

The rearrangement uses TRBV7-9 and TRBJ2-5; TRBD2 aligns across 12 bases. The CDR3 sequence is 17 residues long. The junction had 6 bases not matched to a gene; V was cut back by 1 base and J by 3 bases. Germline CDR1 reads SEHNR; CDR2 reads FQNEAQ (reference sequence). CDR3 sequence (DNA): TGTGCCAGCAGCTTAGGCGCGACTAGCGGGAGAAAAGAGACCCAGTACTTC. Protein sequence: CASSLGATSGRKETQYF.

This chain uses TRBV28 with TRBJ2-7; no firm D call. V gave up 6 bases and J gave up 4 bases, with 19 bases separating them. Germline CDR1 MDHEN, CDR2 SYDVKM. This CDR3 has 15 residues. The CDR3 spells CASSPPSNPSYEQYF. The CDR3 DNA sequence: TGTGCCAGCAGCCCCCCCTCCAACCCCAGTTACGAGCAGTACTTC. Together with reference TRBV28 and TRBJ2-7, the CDR3 gives the full variable domain: DVKVTQSSRYLVKRTGEKVFLECVQDMDHENMFWYRQDPGLGLRLIYFSYDVKMKEKGDIPEGYSVSREKKERFSLILESASTNQTSMYLCASSPPSNPSYEQYFGPGTRLTVT.

A single count supports this clone. The junction shows a germline mismatch at one end, possibly a read error. The chain uses TRBV7-7 and TRBJ2-1, with D unclear. Per the germline V gene, CDR1 is SSHAT and CDR2 is FNYEAQ (reference sequence). The CDR3 covers 15 residues. The CDR3 region is CASSLEMGSYNEQFF. The CDR3 DNA follows: TGTGCTAGCAGCTTAGAAATGGGATCCTACAATGAGCAGTTCTTC.

The chain has TRBV7-8 and TRBJ2-5; the D is unclear. Trimming left V 5 bases short and J 5 bases short, with 21 bases between. The CDR3 loop spans 16 amino acids. Germline loops: CDR1 SGHVS, CDR2 FQNEAQ. The CDR3 is CASSPLGRNVIETQYF. The DNA of the CDR3 is TGTGCCAGCAGCCCCCTGGGTCGGAACGTTATTGAGACCCAGTACTTC.

The chain combines TRBV5-1 with TRBJ1-2; no clear D gene. This CDR3 comprises 14 residues. Trimming cost V 0 bases and J 4 bases, with 10 bases left between them. The germline CDR1 and CDR2 sequences are SGHRS and YFSETQ. CDR3 bases: TGCGCCAGCAGCTTGGCAGCAAATAGCTATGGCTACACCTTC. Translated, it gives CASSLAANSYGYTF.

The chain uses TRBV5-1 and TRBJ2-3; 14 nucleotides align to TRBD2. Per germline, CDR1 SGHRS and CDR2 YFSETQ. This CDR3 region has 18 residues. Trimming cost V 4 bases and J 3 bases; bases outside gene matches: 10. Written as DNA, the CDR3 is TGCGCCAGCAGCCGGGGACTAGCGGGAGCGGTTAGGACAGATACGCAGTATTTT. Amino acids: CASSRGLAGAVRTDTQYF.

In this sample, this clone turned up a few times. V gene TRBV12-5 combines with J gene TRBJ1-1; D gene ambiguous. The CDR3 length is 15 residues. Trimming took off 2 bases at V and 10 bases at J, with 20 bases between the two ends. CDR1 is LGHNT, CDR2 FRNRAP, per germline. CDR3 DNA: TGTGCTAGTGGTTTGTACCCATCTAGGGTAGTACGAGCTTTCTTT. Translated: CASGLYPSRVVRAFF.

The rearrangement uses TRBV28 and TRBJ1-5; no reliable D call. The germline V gene encodes CDR1 MDHEN and CDR2 SYDVKM. The CDR3 contains 15 residues. V was shortened by 6 bases and J by 9 bases, with 21 bases between the two germline ends. CDR3: CASRAGRVSGGPQHF. DNA of the CDR3: TGTGCCAGCAGGGCAGGAAGGGTTTCCGGTGGGCCCCAGCATTTT.

V gene TRBV20-1 combines with J gene TRBJ2-5; 8 bases align to TRBD2. The CDR3 sequence is 14 residues long. Germline trimming cut 3 bases from V and 5 bases from J; bases unmatched to any gene: 8. Germline V CDR1 and CDR2: DFQATT, SNEGSKA (reference sequence). CDR3 coding DNA: TGCAGTGCTAGTCCAGCGGGAGCCTGGGAGACCCAGTACTTC. The encoded protein is CSASPAGAWETQYF.

This chain joins TRBV29-1 and TRBJ1-4; 9 bases match TRBD1. The CDR3 is 13 residues long. V shed 8 bases and J 7 bases; nucleotides not matched to a gene: 8. In germline, CDR1 is SQVTM, CDR2 ANQGSEA. In nucleotides, the CDR3 is TGCAGCTTTAACAGGGGGCGCGGTGAAAAACTGTTTTTT. Translation gives CSFNRGRGEKLFF.

This rearrangement joins TRBV19 to TRBJ2-5, with a possible D match to TRBD2 (6 bases). The CDR3 covers 16 residues. Germline CDR1 and CDR2: LNHDA and SQIVND (reference sequence). Trimming removed 3 bases from V and 2 bases from J, with 16 bases in between. In nucleotides, the CDR3 is TGTGCCAGTAGTATTGGGACTTGGGCCACACAAGAGACCCAGTACTTC. This codes for CASSIGTWATQETQYF.

The rearrangement joins TRBV28 to TRBJ1-2; tentative D call: TRBD1 (6 bases). CDR3 length: 16 residues. Per the germline V gene, CDR1 is MDHEN and CDR2 is SYDVKM. The V gene lost 2 bases and the J gene lost 6 bases, with 19 bases spanning the gap. CDR3 sequence: CASSLPGGSRRDGYTF. The CDR3 DNA follows: TGTGCCAGCAGTTTACCCGGGGGCAGCCGGAGGGATGGCTACACCTTC.

The CDR3 DNA reads as TGCAGCGTTGAAGTCCAGGGAGGATCACCCCTCCACTTT. Its translation is CSVEVQGGSPLHF. This chain uses TRBV29-1 with TRBJ1-6; tentative D call: TRBD1 (5 bases). Germline loops: CDR1 SQVTM, CDR2 ANQGSEA. Trimming removed 1 base from V and 10 bases from J, with 11 bases in between. The CDR3 consists of 13 residues.

The V and J genes are TRBV29-1 and TRBJ2-1, with D possibly TRBD2 on 6 matching bases. This CDR3 contains 14 residues. The germline V gene has CDR1 SQVTM and CDR2 ANQGSEA. The V gene lost 3 bases and the J gene lost 3 bases, with 12 bases spanning the gap. CDR3 bases: TGCAGCGTTGAGGAGGGAACGTACTACAATGAGCAGTTCTTC. This sequence encodes CSVEEGTYYNEQFF.

This sequence joins TRBV6-1 and TRBJ1-1; D is uncertain. The V gene's germline CDR1 is MNHNS and CDR2 SASEGT. The CDR3 sequence is 15 residues long. V lost 1 base, J lost 4 bases, and 13 bases lay in between. CDR3 in amino acids: CASSEGAFTGTEAFF. DNA of the CDR3: TGTGCCAGCAGTGAAGGGGCTTTCACCGGCACTGAAGCTTTCTTT.

The J gene is TRBJ2-1, the V gene TRBV2; no clear D. The CDR3 totals 13 residues. CDR1 and CDR2 from the germline V gene are SNHLY and FYNNEI. With 4 bases removed from V and 0 bases from J, the gap between germline ends came to 4 bases. CDR3 sequence reads: CASSGDSYNEQFF. The CDR3 region has the DNA TGTGCCAGCAGTGGGGACTCCTACAATGAGCAGTTCTTC.

J is TRBJ2-7 and V is TRBV4-1, with D perhaps matching TRBD2 (5 bases). The CDR3 contains 15 residues. The V gene lost 0 bases and the J gene lost 5 bases, with 14 bases spanning the gap. Germline CDR1 reads MGHRA; CDR2 reads YSYEKL. The CDR3: CASSQEQYGVNEQYF. The CDR3 bases are TGCGCCAGCAGCCAAGAGCAGTACGGGGTAAACGAGCAGTACTTC.